This T cell receptor beta chain came from a study of CD8 T cells in Susac syndrome. Random hexamers were used to reverse transcribe roughly 0.5 to 1 ug of RNA. TCRdb analysed the immunoSEQ multiplex PCR reads with MiXCR anew, one entry per CDR3 protein. This table has under 25,000 distinct CDR3 sequences, about 92% appearing once. CDR3 length: 16 residues. V lost 4 bases, J lost 5 bases, and 11 bases stayed unmatched. Germline V gene lookup returns CDR1 WNHNN and CDR2 SYGVQD (reference sequence). This TCR came from a human donor in good health. The chain links TRBV10-1 to TRBJ2-3; 8 bases line up with TRBD2. The sequenced material came from CD8+ T cells from PBMCs. The CDR3 loop reads CASSGTASGRGDTQYF. As DNA, the CDR3 is TGCGCCAGCAGTGGAACGGCTAGCGGGCGAGGAGATACGCAGTATTTT.